This TCR beta chain stems from a study of T cell repertoires in cytomegalovirus infection. Study-wide background: From public TCR beta signatures came an indication of both CMV infection and matching HLA type.

Note on this clonotype: As yet, its antigen is unknown.

TCRdb used MiXCR to reprocess the reads, holding one entry per CDR3 protein. Of roughly 70,000 distinct CDR3 sequences listed, more than 20% are singletons. The CDR3 has 14 residues. Trimming took off 4 bases at V and 7 bases at J, with 15 bases between the two ends. J is TRBJ2-3 and V is TRBV12-3 or TRBV12-4; D is unresolved. This TCR was recovered from a human donor in good health (CMV status not recorded). Some clones in this sample may be carry-over from other donors' samples. Sequenced here: CD8+ T cells from cultured PBMCs, sampled from culture after CMV antigen stimulation. Written as DNA, the CDR3 is TGTGCCAGCAGTTATACCGTGGGCCGAAATACGCAGTATTTT. It codes for CASSYTVGRNTQYF.